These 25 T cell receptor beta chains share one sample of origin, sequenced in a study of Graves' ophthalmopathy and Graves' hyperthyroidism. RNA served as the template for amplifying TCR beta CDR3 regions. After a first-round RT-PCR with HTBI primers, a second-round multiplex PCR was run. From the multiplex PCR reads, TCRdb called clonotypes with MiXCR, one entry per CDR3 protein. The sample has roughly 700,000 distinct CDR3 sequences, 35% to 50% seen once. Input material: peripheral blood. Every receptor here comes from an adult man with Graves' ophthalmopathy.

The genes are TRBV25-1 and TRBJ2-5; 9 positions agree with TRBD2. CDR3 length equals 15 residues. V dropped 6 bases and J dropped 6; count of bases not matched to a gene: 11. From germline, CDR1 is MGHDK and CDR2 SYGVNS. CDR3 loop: CASSQVLAGAKTQYF. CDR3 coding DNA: TGTGCCAGCAGCCAAGTCTTAGCGGGAGCGAAGACCCAGTACTTC.

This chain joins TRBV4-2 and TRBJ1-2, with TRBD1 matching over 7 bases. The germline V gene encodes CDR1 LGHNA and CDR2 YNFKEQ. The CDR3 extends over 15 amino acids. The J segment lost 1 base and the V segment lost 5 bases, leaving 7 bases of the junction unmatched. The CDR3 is CASSTPGQINYGYTF. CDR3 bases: TGTGCCAGCAGCACACCGGGACAGATTAACTATGGCTACACCTTC.

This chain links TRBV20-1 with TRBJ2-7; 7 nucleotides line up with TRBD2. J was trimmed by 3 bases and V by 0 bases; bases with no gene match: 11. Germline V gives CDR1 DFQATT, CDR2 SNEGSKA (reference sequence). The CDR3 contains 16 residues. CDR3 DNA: TGCAGTGCTAGAGATTTGGTAGCGGGCCCCTTCTACGAGCAGTACTTC. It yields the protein CSARDLVAGPFYEQYF.

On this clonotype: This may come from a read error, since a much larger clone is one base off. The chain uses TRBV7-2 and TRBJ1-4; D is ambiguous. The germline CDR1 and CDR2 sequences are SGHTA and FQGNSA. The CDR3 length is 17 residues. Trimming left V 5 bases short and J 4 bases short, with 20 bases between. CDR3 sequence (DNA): TGTGCCAGCAGCCTCGGAGCTAAAGTAACCCTTAATGAAAAACTGTTTTTT. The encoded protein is CASSLGAKVTLNEKLFF.

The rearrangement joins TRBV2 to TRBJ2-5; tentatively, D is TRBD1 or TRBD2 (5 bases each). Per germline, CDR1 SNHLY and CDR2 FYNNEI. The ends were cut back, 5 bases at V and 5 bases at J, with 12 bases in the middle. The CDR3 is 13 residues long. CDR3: CASSYSGSETQYF. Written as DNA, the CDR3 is TGTGCCAGCAGTTACTCAGGGAGTGAGACCCAGTACTTC.

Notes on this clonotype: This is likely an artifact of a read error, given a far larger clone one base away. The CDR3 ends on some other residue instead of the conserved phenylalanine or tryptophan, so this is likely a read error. CDR3 nucleotide sequence: TGTGCCAGCAGCTTATCTGGAGCCTACGAGCAGTACTGC. Translated, it gives CASSLSGAYEQYC. This sequence joins TRBV11-2 and TRBJ2-7; D not certain. V dropped 2 bases and J dropped 2 bases, with 7 bases sitting between them. Germline values: CDR1 SGHAT, CDR2 FQNNGV. The CDR3 runs to 13 residues.

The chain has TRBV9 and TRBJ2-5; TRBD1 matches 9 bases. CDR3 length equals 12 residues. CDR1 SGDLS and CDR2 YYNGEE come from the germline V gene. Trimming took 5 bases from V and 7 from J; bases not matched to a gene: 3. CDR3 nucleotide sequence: TGTGCCAGCAGTCAGGGACAGGGGACCCAGTACTTC. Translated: CASSQGQGTQYF.

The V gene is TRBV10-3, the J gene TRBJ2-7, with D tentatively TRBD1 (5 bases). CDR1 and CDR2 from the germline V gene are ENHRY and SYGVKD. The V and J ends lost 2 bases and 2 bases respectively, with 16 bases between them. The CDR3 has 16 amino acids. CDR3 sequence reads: CAISEPTVQGTYEQYF. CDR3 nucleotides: TGTGCCATCAGTGAGCCCACCGTCCAGGGTACCTACGAGCAGTACTTC.

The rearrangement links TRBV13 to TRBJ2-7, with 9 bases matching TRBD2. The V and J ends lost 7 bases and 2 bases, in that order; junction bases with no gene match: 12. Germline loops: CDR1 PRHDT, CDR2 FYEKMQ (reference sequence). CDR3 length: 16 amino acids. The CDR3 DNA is TGTGCCAGCAACCACGGGGGTAGCGGGAGACCCTACGAGCAGTACTTC. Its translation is CASNHGGSGRPYEQYF.

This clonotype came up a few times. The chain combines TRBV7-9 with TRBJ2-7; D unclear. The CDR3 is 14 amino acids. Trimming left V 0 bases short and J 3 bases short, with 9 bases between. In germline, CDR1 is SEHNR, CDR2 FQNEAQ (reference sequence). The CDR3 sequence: CASSLAGENYEQYF. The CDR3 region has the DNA TGTGCCAGCAGCTTAGCTGGCGAGAACTACGAGCAGTACTTC.

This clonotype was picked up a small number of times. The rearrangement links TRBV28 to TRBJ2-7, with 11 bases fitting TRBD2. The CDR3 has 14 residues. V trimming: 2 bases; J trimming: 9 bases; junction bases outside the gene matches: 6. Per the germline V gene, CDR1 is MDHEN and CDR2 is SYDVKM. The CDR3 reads CASSLVSGRAVQYF. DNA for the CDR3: TGTGCCAGCAGTTTAGTTAGCGGGAGGGCAGTGCAGTACTTC.

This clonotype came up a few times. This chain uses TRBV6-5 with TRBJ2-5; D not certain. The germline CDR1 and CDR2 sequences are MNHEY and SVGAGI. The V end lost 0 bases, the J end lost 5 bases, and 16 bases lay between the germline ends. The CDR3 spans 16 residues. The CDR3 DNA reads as TGTGCCAGCAGTTACTCCTCTCGGAGTAGCCGGGAGACCCAGTACTTC. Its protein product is CASSYSSRSSRETQYF.

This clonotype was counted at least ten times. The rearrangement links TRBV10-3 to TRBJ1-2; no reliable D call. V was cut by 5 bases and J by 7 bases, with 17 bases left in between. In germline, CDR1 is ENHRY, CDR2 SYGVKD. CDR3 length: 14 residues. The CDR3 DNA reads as TGTGCCATCAGTAGGGAGGAGCGTCGCGGTGGCTACACCTTC. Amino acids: CAISREERRGGYTF.

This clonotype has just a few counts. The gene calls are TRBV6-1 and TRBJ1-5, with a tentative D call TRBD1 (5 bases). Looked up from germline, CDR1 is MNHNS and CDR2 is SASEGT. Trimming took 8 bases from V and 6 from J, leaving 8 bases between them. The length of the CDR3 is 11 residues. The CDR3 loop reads CASGGVQPQHF. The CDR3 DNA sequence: TGTGCCAGCGGAGGGGTTCAGCCCCAGCATTTT.

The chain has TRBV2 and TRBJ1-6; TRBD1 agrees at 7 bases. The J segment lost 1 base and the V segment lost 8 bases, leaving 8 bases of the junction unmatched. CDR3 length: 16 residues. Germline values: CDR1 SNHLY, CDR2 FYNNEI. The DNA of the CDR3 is TGTGCCAGCGTTCACAGGGGAGGATCCTATAATTCACCCCTCCACTTT. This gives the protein CASVHRGGSYNSPLHF. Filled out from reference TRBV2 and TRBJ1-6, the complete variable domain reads EPEVTQTPSHQVTQMGQEVILRCVPISNHLYFYWYRQILGQKVEFLVSFYNNEISEKSEIFDDQFSVERPDGSNFTLKIRSTKLEDSAMYFCASVHRGGSYNSPLHFGNGTRLTVT.

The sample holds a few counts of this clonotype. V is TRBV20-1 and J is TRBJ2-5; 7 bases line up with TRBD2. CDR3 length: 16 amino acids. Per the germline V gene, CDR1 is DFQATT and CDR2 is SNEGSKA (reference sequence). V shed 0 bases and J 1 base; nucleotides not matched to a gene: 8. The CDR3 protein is CSARDVLASGQETQYF. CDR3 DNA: TGCAGTGCTAGAGATGTGTTGGCTAGCGGCCAAGAGACCCAGTACTTC.

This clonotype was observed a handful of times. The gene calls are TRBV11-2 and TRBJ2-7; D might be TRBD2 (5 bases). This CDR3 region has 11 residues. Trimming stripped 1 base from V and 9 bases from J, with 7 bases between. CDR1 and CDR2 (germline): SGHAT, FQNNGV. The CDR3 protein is CASSLVRGQYF. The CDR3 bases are TGTGCCAGCAGCTTAGTTCGGGGGCAGTACTTC.

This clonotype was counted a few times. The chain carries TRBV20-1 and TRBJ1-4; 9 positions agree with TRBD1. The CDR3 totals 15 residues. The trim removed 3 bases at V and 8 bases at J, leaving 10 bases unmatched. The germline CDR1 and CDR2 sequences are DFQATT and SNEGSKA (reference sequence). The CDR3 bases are TGCAGTGCTAGGCGCCGGGACAGGGTGGAAGAAAAACTGTTTTTT. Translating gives CSARRRDRVEEKLFF.

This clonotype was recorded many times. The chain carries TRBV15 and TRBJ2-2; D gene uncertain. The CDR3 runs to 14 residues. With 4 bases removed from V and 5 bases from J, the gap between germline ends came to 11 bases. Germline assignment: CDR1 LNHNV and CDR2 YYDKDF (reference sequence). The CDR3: CATSTLDGTGELFF. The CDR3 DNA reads TGTGCCACCAGCACCTTGGACGGGACCGGGGAGCTGTTTTTT. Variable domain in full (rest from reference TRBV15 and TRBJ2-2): DAMVIQNPRYQVTQFGKPVTLSCSQTLNHNVMYWYQQKSSQAPKLLFHYYDKDFNNEADTPDNFQSRRPNTSFCFLDIRSPGLGDTAMYLCATSTLDGTGELFFGEGSRLTVL.

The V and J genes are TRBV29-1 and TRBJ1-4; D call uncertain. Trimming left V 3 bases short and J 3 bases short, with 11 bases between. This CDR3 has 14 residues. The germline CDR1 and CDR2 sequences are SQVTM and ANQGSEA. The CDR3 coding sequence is TGCAGCGTTGAGGGGTCTTTCTCTAATGAAAAACTGTTTTTT. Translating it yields CSVEGSFSNEKLFF.

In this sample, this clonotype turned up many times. CDR3 amino acids: CATSRDGSKETQYF. The DNA of the CDR3 is TGTGCCACCAGCAGAGATGGATCAAAAGAGACCCAGTACTTC. The chain recombines TRBV15 with TRBJ2-5; D not certain. Trimming removed 0 bases at V and 3 bases at J, with 8 bases between. This CDR3 region has 14 residues. Per germline, CDR1 LNHNV and CDR2 YYDKDF (reference sequence).

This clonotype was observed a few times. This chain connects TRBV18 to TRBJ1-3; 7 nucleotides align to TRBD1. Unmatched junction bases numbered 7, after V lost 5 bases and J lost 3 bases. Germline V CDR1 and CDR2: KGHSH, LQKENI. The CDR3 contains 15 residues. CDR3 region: CASSTGDRDGNTIYF. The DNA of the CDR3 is TGTGCCAGCTCAACGGGGGACAGAGATGGAAACACCATATATTTT.

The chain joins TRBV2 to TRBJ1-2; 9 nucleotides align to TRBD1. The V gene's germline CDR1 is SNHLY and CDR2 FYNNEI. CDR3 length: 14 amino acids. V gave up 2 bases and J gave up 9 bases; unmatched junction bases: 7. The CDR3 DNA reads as TGTGCCAGCAGTGAACGTGGGACAGGGCCTAGCTACACCTTC. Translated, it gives CASSERGTGPSYTF.

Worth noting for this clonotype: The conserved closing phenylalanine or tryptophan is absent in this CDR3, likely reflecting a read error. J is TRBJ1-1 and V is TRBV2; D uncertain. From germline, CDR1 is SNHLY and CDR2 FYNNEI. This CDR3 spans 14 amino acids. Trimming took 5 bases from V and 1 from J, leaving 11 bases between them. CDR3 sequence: CASSLVTPNTEAFL. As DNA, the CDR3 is TGTGCCAGCAGTTTAGTCACACCGAACACTGAAGCTTTCCTT.

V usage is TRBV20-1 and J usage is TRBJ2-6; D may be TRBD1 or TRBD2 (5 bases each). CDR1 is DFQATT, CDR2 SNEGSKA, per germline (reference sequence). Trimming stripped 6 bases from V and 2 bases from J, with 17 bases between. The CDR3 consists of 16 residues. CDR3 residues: CSAVGTENTGANVLTF. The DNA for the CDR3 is TGCAGTGCCGTCGGGACGGAGAACACTGGGGCCAACGTCCTGACTTTC.